This TCR beta chain derives from a study of breast tumors, draining lymph nodes, adjacent tissues. MiXCR, applied by TCRdb to the multiplex PCR reads, yields one record per CDR3 protein. Of 150,000 to 200,000 distinct CDR3 sequences detected, approximately 30% appear once; the ten largest clones hold 4.3%. This clonotype has a count of ten or more. Breast cancer patients provided tissue from their axillary draining lymph nodes. Unmatched junction bases numbered 7, after V lost 0 bases and J lost 4 bases. The CDR3 loop spans 16 amino acids. Per germline, CDR1 SGHNT and CDR2 YENEEA. Sequencing was done on a sample of axillary lymph node tissue. This sequence joins TRBV11-3 and TRBJ2-5; 8 bases map to TRBD2. This TCR was recovered from a female donor with breast cancer. Some clones in this sample may be carry-over from other donors' samples. CDR3 residues: CASSLDIGGGLETQYF. As DNA, the CDR3 is TGTGCCAGCAGCTTAGATATCGGGGGGGGGTTAGAGACCCAGTACTTC.